This T cell receptor (beta chain) stems from a study of shared clonotypes between healthy human individuals. Study-level background: Each donor had three CD4 naive, three CD4 memory, two CD8 naive and one CD8 memory plate.

Profiling relied on immunoSEQ multiplex PCR, and the TCRdb table lists in-frame clones only, not all of them. Among 2 million to 2.5 million clones listed, 85% to 95% were seen once. V was cut by 0 bases and J by 4 bases, with 16 bases left in between. Germline assignment: CDR1 SGDLS and CDR2 YYNGEE. The length of the CDR3 is 16 residues. The chain couples TRBV9 to TRBJ1-2; D gene unclear. The receptor comes from a man aged 18 to 30 in good health. Sequencing was performed on naive CD4+ T cells sorted from blood. Subset noted: CD45RA+ positively selected. CDR3 nucleotide sequence: TGTGCCAGCAGCGTAGCTGGCGGACTAGGGATCTATGGCTACACCTTC. This codes for CASSVAGGLGIYGYTF. Together with reference TRBV9 and TRBJ1-2, the CDR3 gives the full variable domain: DSGVTQTPKHLITATGQRVTLRCSPRSGDLSVYWYQQSLDQGLQFLIQYYNGEERAKGNILERFSAQQFPDLHSELNLSSLELGDSALYFCASSVAGGLGIYGYTFGSGTRLTVV.